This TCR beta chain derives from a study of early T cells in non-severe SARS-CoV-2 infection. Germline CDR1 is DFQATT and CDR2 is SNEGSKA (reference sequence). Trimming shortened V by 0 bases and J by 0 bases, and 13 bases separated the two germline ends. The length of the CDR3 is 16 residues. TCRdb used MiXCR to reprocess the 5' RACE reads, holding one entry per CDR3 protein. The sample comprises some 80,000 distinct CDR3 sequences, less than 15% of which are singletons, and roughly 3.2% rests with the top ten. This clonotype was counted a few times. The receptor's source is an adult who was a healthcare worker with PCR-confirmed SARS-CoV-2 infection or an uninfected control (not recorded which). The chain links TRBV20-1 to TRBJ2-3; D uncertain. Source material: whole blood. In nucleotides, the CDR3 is TGCAGTGCTAGAGATCGTCAGAAGGGAAGCACAGATACGCAGTATTTT. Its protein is CSARDRQKGSTDTQYF.